This T cell receptor beta chain was found in a study of PD-1 blockade in classical Hodgkin lymphoma. As to time point: cycle 4 day 1 (C4D1), after 5 to 7 weeks of nivolumab. In every patient, relapse followed autologous stem cell transplantation, while exposure to brentuximab vedotin differed. CDR1 and CDR2 from the germline V gene are MNHEY and SMNVEV (reference sequence). V dropped 1 base and J dropped 1 base, with 5 bases sitting between them. This CDR3 is built from 15 residues. Measured with immunoSEQ multiplex PCR; TCRdb has only the in-frame clones, and not every one. The sample holds some 28,000 clones, about four fifths seen once.

This receptor was taken from a human donor with classical Hodgkin lymphoma. This material consisted of peripheral blood mononuclear cells (PBMCs), taken before the fourth cycle of nivolumab. The genes are TRBV27 and TRBJ2-6; D may correspond to TRBD1 or TRBD2 (5 bases each). CDR3 sequence (DNA): TGTGCCAGCAGTTTATGGGGGTCTGGGGCCAACGTCCTGACTTTC. It translates to CASSLWGSGANVLTF.